These 28 T cell receptor beta chains came from one sample sequenced in a study of blood T cell repertoires in COVID-19. This table comes from immunoSEQ multiplex PCR, and its TCRdb copy is limited to in-frame clones, with some not included. The table includes 490,000 or so clones, 70% to 90% detected once. Material: PBMCs or T cells enriched from blood (not recorded which). The source of these receptors is a woman aged 60-75 years who had recovered from COVID-19.

The CDR3 protein is CASSPVQVNSPLHF. CDR3 bases: TGCGCCAGCAGCCCGGTACAGGTTAATTCACCCCTCCACTTT. This rearrangement joins TRBV5-1 to TRBJ1-6, with D possibly TRBD1 on 5 matching bases. Trimming stripped 4 bases from V and 6 bases from J, with 11 bases between. Per germline, CDR1 SGHRS and CDR2 YFSETQ. CDR3 length: 14 residues.

The chain recombines TRBV6-5 with TRBJ2-1; 8 bases are shared with TRBD1. Germline V lookup: CDR1 MNHEY, CDR2 SVGAGI. The CDR3 runs to 12 residues. The J segment lost 9 bases and the V segment lost 6 bases, leaving 4 bases of the junction unmatched. CDR3 coding DNA: TGTGCCAGCAGCCGGACAGGGTTTGAGCAGTTCTTC. Its translation is CASSRTGFEQFF.

The chain is built from TRBV2 and TRBJ2-1, with TRBD2 matching over 13 bases. CDR1 SNHLY and CDR2 FYNNEI come from the germline V gene. The V and J ends lost 4 bases and 8 bases, in that order; junction bases with no gene match: 11. The CDR3 spans 17 residues. CDR3: CASSVVGLAGVVYEQFF. CDR3 nucleotide sequence: TGTGCCAGCAGTGTCGTTGGACTAGCGGGGGTAGTCTATGAGCAGTTCTTC.

The CDR3 sequence is CAISESESRGEETQYF. As DNA, the CDR3 is TGTGCCATCAGTGAGTCTGAATCCCGGGGGGAAGAGACCCAGTACTTC. This sequence joins TRBV10-3 and TRBJ2-5; 7 bases are shared with TRBD2. The CDR3 extends over 16 amino acids. V lost 0 bases, J lost 3 bases, and 7 bases stayed unmatched. Looked up from germline, CDR1 is ENHRY and CDR2 is SYGVKD.

The V call is TRBV12-3 or TRBV12-4, the J call TRBJ1-3; D remains unclear. The CDR3 runs to 13 residues. V was trimmed by 6 bases and J by 0 bases, leaving 6 bases between them. DNA for the CDR3: TGTGCCAGCAGGCTGAGCTCTGGAAACACCATATATTTT. Encoded protein: CASRLSSGNTIYF.

The chain links TRBV9 to TRBJ2-7; TRBD1 agrees at 11 bases. In germline, CDR1 is SGDLS, CDR2 YYNGEE. Trimming cost V 4 bases and J 3 bases; bases outside gene matches: 3. CDR3 length: 14 amino acids. CDR3 region: CASSRGQGDYEQYF. The CDR3 DNA sequence: TGTGCCAGCAGCAGGGGACAGGGGGACTACGAGCAGTACTTC.

This rearrangement joins TRBV14 to TRBJ2-6; perhaps TRBD2 as D (5 bases). CDR1 is SGHDN, CDR2 FVKESK, per germline. The CDR3 is made up of 12 amino acids. The CDR3 here is CASGSGANVLTF. The CDR3 region has the DNA TGTGCATCGGGGTCTGGGGCCAACGTCCTGACTTTC. The variable domain in full, with the rest retrieved from reference TRBV14 and TRBJ2-6, is EAGVTQFPSHSVIEKGQTVTLRCDPISGHDNLYWYRRVMGKEIKFLLHFVKESKQDESGMPNNRFLAERTGGTYSTLKVQPAELEDSGVYFCASGSGANVLTFGAGSRLTVL.

The chain recombines TRBV6-4 with TRBJ1-1; TRBD1 might be the D (6 bases). This CDR3 is 14 amino acids long. Per germline, CDR1 MRHNA and CDR2 SNTAGT. Trimming shortened V by 3 bases and J by 11 bases, and 19 bases separated the two germline ends. CDR3 protein: CASSEKEGVPRAFF. The CDR3 DNA follows: TGTGCCAGCAGTGAGAAAGAGGGGGTCCCTCGGGCTTTCTTT.

The V call is TRBV3-1 (or the pseudogene TRBV3-2), the J call TRBJ1-3; D is uncertain. Germline V gives CDR1 LGHDT, CDR2 YNNKEL (reference sequence). Trimming removed 0 bases from V and 5 bases from J, with 2 bases in between. This CDR3 comprises 12 residues. The CDR3 nucleotides are TGTGCCAGCAGCCAAGATAGAAACACCATATATTTT. Its protein is CASSQDRNTIYF.

The V call is TRBV15, the J call TRBJ1-3; no clear D. From germline, CDR1 is LNHNV and CDR2 YYDKDF (reference sequence). This CDR3 region has 17 residues. Trimming cost V 0 bases and J 0 bases, with 12 bases left between them. This chain's CDR3 is CATSRDKTDFSGNTIYF. The CDR3 DNA follows: TGTGCCACCAGCAGAGATAAAACGGACTTCTCTGGAAACACCATATATTTT. The full variable domain, its missing parts supplied by reference TRBV15 and TRBJ1-3, is DAMVIQNPRYQVTQFGKPVTLSCSQTLNHNVMYWYQQKSSQAPKLLFHYYDKDFNNEADTPDNFQSRRPNTSFCFLDIRSPGLGDTAMYLCATSRDKTDFSGNTIYFGEGSWLTVV.

This chain links TRBV4-1 with TRBJ2-3, with 7 bases aligning to TRBD2. V lost 4 bases to trimming and J lost 1 base; unmatched junction nucleotides: 5. This CDR3 has 15 amino acids. The germline V gene encodes CDR1 MGHRA and CDR2 YSYEKL. For the CDR3, the DNA is TGCGCCAGCAGCCTAATGGGACTACGCACAGATACGCAGTATTTT. Its protein product is CASSLMGLRTDTQYF.

The gene calls are TRBV18 and TRBJ1-2; 10 bases fit TRBD1. Germline CDR1 KGHSH, CDR2 LQKENI. The CDR3 runs 14 residues. The V and J ends lost 4 bases and 8 bases, in that order; junction bases with no gene match: 7. CDR3 DNA: TGTGCCAGCTCACAGTCGGGACAGGGGCAAGGCTACACCTTC. Residues: CASSQSGQGQGYTF.

V usage is TRBV13 and J usage is TRBJ1-2; D gene ambiguous. There are 12 residues in the CDR3. Germline loops: CDR1 PRHDT, CDR2 FYEKMQ (reference sequence). Trimming removed 5 bases from V and 4 bases from J, with 8 bases in between. The CDR3 nucleotides read TGTGCCAGCAGCCGGAACAGCTATGGCTACACCTTC. Protein sequence: CASSRNSYGYTF.

The V and J genes are TRBV2 and TRBJ2-4, with D tentatively TRBD2 (6 bases). V lost 8 bases to trimming and J lost 2 bases, with 7 bases between them. This CDR3 is built from 12 residues. Per the germline V gene, CDR1 is SNHLY and CDR2 is FYNNEI. The chain's CDR3 is CASGGTKNIQYF. CDR3 nucleotides: TGTGCCAGCGGCGGGACCAAAAACATTCAGTACTTC.

The rearrangement links TRBV6-5 to TRBJ1-3; TRBD1 agrees at 7 bases. Trimming removed 1 base from V and 8 bases from J; junction bases left unmatched: 11. CDR1 MNHEY and CDR2 SVGAGI come from the germline V gene. CDR3 size: 16 residues. The CDR3 region has the DNA TGTGCCAGCAGTTACTTCCACGGACAGGCGTTCTACACCATATATTTT. Its protein is CASSYFHGQAFYTIYF.

CDR3 sequence (DNA): TGTGCCAGCAGCCTCGGGGGGATCAATGAGCAGTTCTTC. Translated, it gives CASSLGGINEQFF. The chain joins TRBV3-1 (or the pseudogene TRBV3-2) to TRBJ2-1; 7 bases fit TRBD2. The CDR3 covers 13 residues. Trimming took 4 bases from V and 6 from J; bases not matched to a gene: 3. Germline lookup yields CDR1 LGHDT and CDR2 YNNKEL (reference sequence).

The chain joins TRBV4-1 to TRBJ1-4, with 7 bases identical to TRBD1. Germline loops: CDR1 MGHRA, CDR2 YSYEKL. V shed 1 base and J 6 bases; nucleotides not matched to a gene: 5. CDR3 length equals 15 residues. CDR3 sequence reads: CASSQADREDEKLFF. For the CDR3, the DNA is TGCGCCAGCAGCCAAGCCGACAGGGAGGATGAAAAACTGTTTTTT.

This clone was observed a few times. This chain links TRBV19 with TRBJ1-1; no firm D call. Trimming took off 6 bases at V and 4 bases at J, with 18 bases between the two ends. Germline loops: CDR1 LNHDA, CDR2 SQIVND (reference sequence). CDR3 length equals 15 residues. Written as DNA, the CDR3 is TGTGCCAGTAGCCCGTACAGTACCTCCGGCACTGAAGCTTTCTTT. This translates into CASSPYSTSGTEAFF.

In its sample, this clone was seen once. The rearrangement uses TRBV6-6 and TRBJ1-4; 12 bases fit TRBD1. This CDR3 contains 15 residues. The junction had 5 bases not matched to a gene; V was cut back by 4 bases and J by 8 bases. Looked up from germline, CDR1 is MNHNY and CDR2 is SVGAGI (reference sequence). The CDR3 bases are TGTGCCAGCAGTTTCTTGGGACAGGGGGCAGAAAAACTGTTTTTT. It translates to CASSFLGQGAEKLFF.

The CDR3 is CSVSRGSGNTIYF. CDR3 sequence (DNA): TGCAGCGTCTCCCGCGGTTCGGGAAACACCATATATTTT. The chain uses TRBV29-1 and TRBJ1-3; D unresolved. The CDR3 is made up of 13 amino acids. Trimming cost V 6 bases and J 4 bases, with 13 bases left between them. Germline assignment: CDR1 SQVTM and CDR2 ANQGSEA. The complete variable domain, with remaining parts taken from reference TRBV29-1 and TRBJ1-3, reads SAVISQKPSRDICQRGTSLTIQCQVDSQVTMMFWYRQQPGQSLTLIATANQGSEATYESGFVIDKFPISRPNLTFSTLTVSNMSPEDSSIYLCSVSRGSGNTIYFGEGSWLTVV.

The V call is TRBV28, the J call TRBJ1-2; TRBD1 might be the D (5 bases). Germline CDR1 reads MDHEN; CDR2 reads SYDVKM. Trimming pared 8 bases from V and 0 bases from J, leaving 7 bases between. This CDR3 contains 12 residues. CDR3 in DNA: TGTGCCAGCGGGGCCGCTAACTATGGCTACACCTTC. Translating it yields CASGAANYGYTF.

The genes are TRBV7-2 and TRBJ1-2; D remains ambiguous. V lost 0 bases and J lost 2, with 10 bases in between. The CDR3 has 15 amino acids. The germline CDR1 and CDR2 sequences are SGHTA and FQGNSA. CDR3 residues: CASSLAPTANYGYTF. DNA for the CDR3: TGTGCCAGCAGCTTAGCCCCCACAGCCAACTATGGCTACACCTTC. The variable domain in full, completed from reference TRBV7-2 and TRBJ1-2, reads GAGVSQSPSNKVTEKGKDVELRCDPISGHTALYWYRQSLGQGLEFLIYFQGNSAPDKSGLPSDRFSAERTGGSVSTLTIQRTQQEDSAVYLCASSLAPTANYGYTFGSGTRLTVV.

The CDR3 is CAISRGPGGYTF. The CDR3 nucleotides read TGTGCCATCAGCAGGGGGCCGGGAGGCTACACCTTC. The genes are TRBV10-3 and TRBJ1-2, with TRBD1 identical over 8 bases. CDR1 and CDR2 from the germline V gene are ENHRY and SYGVKD. The CDR3 length is 12 residues. V was clipped by 6 bases and J by 8 bases; unmatched bases: 5.

The chain links TRBV7-8 to TRBJ2-2; D gene unclear. Deletions cut 0 bases from V and 4 bases from J, with 9 bases between. Per the germline V gene, CDR1 is SGHVS and CDR2 is FQNEAQ. The CDR3 runs 15 residues. CDR3 sequence: CASSLARLPTGELFF. The CDR3, as DNA: TGTGCCAGCAGCTTAGCGCGCCTGCCCACCGGGGAGCTGTTTTTT.

The rearrangement joins TRBV6-5 to TRBJ1-4; D is possibly TRBD1 (5 bases). The V end lost 2 bases, the J end lost 8 bases, and 18 bases lay between the germline ends. CDR1 and CDR2 from the germline V gene are MNHEY and SVGAGI. This CDR3 spans 16 amino acids. The CDR3 DNA sequence: TGTGCCAGCAGTTACCCCACTGGGGGGTGGGAGGAAAAACTGTTTTTT. This sequence encodes CASSYPTGGWEEKLFF.

V gene TRBV5-1 combines with J gene TRBJ2-1, with 10 bases that match TRBD1. The ends lost 3 bases at V and 12 bases at J; junction bases unmatched: 12. From germline, CDR1 is SGHRS and CDR2 YFSETQ. CDR3 length equals 15 residues. The CDR3 nucleotides are TGCGCCAGCAGCTGGGGGGACAGGGGTTTCTCAGGGCAGTTCTTC. This codes for CASSWGDRGFSGQFF.

The genes are TRBV2 and TRBJ1-2; possible D gene TRBD1, 5 bases. V was clipped by 7 bases and J by 1 base, with 10 bases between them. CDR1 SNHLY and CDR2 FYNNEI come from the germline V gene. This CDR3 is 13 amino acids long. The CDR3 bases are TGTGCCAGCATTCGGGACTTTAACTATGGCTACACCTTC. This codes for CASIRDFNYGYTF. Combining the CDR3 with reference TRBV2 and TRBJ1-2 gives the whole variable domain EPEVTQTPSHQVTQMGQEVILRCVPISNHLYFYWYRQILGQKVEFLVSFYNNEISEKSEIFDDQFSVERPDGSNFTLKIRSTKLEDSAMYFCASIRDFNYGYTFGSGTRLTVV.

The table lists this clone with a count of one. V is TRBV25-1 and J is TRBJ2-3, with D perhaps TRBD2 (7 bases). Looked up from germline, CDR1 is MGHDK and CDR2 is SYGVNS. The length of the CDR3 is 15 residues. The V gene lost 8 bases and the J gene lost 2 bases, with 17 bases spanning the gap. CDR3 coding DNA: TGTGCCAGCCTTGAGGCGGGGGCGCTCACAGATACGCAGTATTTT. It encodes CASLEAGALTDTQYF. The full variable domain, its missing parts supplied by reference TRBV25-1 and TRBJ2-3, is EADIYQTPRYLVIGTGKKITLECSQTMGHDKMYWYQQDPGMELHLIHYSYGVNSTEKGDLSSESTVSRIRTEHFPLTLESARPSHTSQYLCASLEAGALTDTQYFGPGTRLTVL.